The present entry profiles one TCR beta chain with its context. The sample belongs to a study of shared clonotypes between healthy human individuals. Germline CDR1 is SNHLY and CDR2 is FYNNEI. V lost 1 base, J lost 11 bases, and 6 bases stayed unmatched. CDR3 size: 15 residues. Sequencing was performed with immunoSEQ multiplex PCR; in TCRdb, only in-frame clones are kept and a portion is missing. The top ten hold approximately 0.13% of the sample, which has around 2,000,000 clones, 95% seen once. The chain joins TRBV2 to TRBJ1-6; 9 nucleotides match TRBD1. The TCR sequence derives from a man aged 18 to 35 in good health. Sequencing was carried out using naive CD4+ T cells sorted from blood. As for subset: CD45RA+ positively selected. The CDR3 here is CASSEEGTGRAPLHF. The CDR3 nucleotides are TGTGCCAGCAGTGAAGAGGGGACAGGGAGGGCACCCCTCCACTTT.